This T cell receptor beta chain is drawn from a study of neoadjuvant nivolumab and ipilimumab in lung cancer. On the study more broadly: The combination arm added day-1 ipilimumab 1 mg/kg to nivolumab 3 mg/kg on days 1, 15, 29.

Study outcomes and limitations: From pretherapy to surgery, tumor richness and clonality rose with dual therapy. Higher pretherapy blood TCR richness went with higher resected-tumor richness. TCR sequencing covered a small number of samples.

Comments on this clone: The target antigen is unknown.

The assay was immunoSEQ multiplex PCR, and TCRdb's table has in-frame clones only and misses some. The sample consists of over 45,000 clones, roughly 91% of them appearing once. Germline CDR1 reads SGHTA; CDR2 reads FQGTGA. This CDR3 is 15 amino acids long. V was clipped by 5 bases and J by 0 bases; unmatched bases: 4. This sample comprised blood, obtained before neoadjuvant nivolumab, alone or with ipilimumab. This TCR was sampled from an adult with non-small cell lung cancer. Some clones in this sample may be carry-over from other donors' samples. The chain links TRBV7-3 to TRBJ1-1, with 9 nucleotides matching TRBD1. In DNA form, the CDR3 reads TGTGCCAGCAGCCCCGGACAGGGGATGAACACTGAAGCTTTCTTT. Translated: CASSPGQGMNTEAFF.